The 4 T cell receptor beta chains in this list originate from one sample, sequenced in a study of CD8 T cells in Susac syndrome. With random hexamers, reverse transcription was performed on about 0.45 to 1 ug of RNA. One entry per CDR3 protein results from TCRdb running MiXCR on the immunoSEQ multiplex PCR reads. Of some 150,000 distinct CDR3 sequences in the sample, 95% to 96% were seen once. Sample: CD8+ T cells from PBMCs. The source of these receptors is a human donor with multiple sclerosis.

In its sample, this clonotype was seen a few times. The chain joins TRBV12-3 or TRBV12-4 to TRBJ2-7; D uncertain. V was cut by 1 base and J by 2 bases, with 6 bases left in between. The CDR3 loop spans 13 amino acids. In DNA, the CDR3 is TGTGCCAGCAGTTTAGGTGCTACCTACGAGCAGTACGTC. This encodes CASSLGATYEQYV.

This rearrangement joins TRBV14 to TRBJ2-7, with D perhaps TRBD2 (6 bases). CDR1 SGHDN and CDR2 FVKESK come from the germline V gene. CDR3 length equals 15 residues. Trimming cost V 4 bases and J 2 bases, with 15 bases left between them. The CDR3 loop is CASSPEGGPTYEQYF. In DNA form, the CDR3 reads TGTGCCAGCAGCCCAGAGGGAGGCCCGACCTACGAGCAGTACTTC.

V gene TRBV2 combines with J gene TRBJ1-3, with 8 bases lining up with TRBD1. The V and J ends lost 10 bases and 8 bases, in that order; junction bases with no gene match: 7. From germline, CDR1 is SNHLY and CDR2 FYNNEI. The CDR3 runs 12 residues. In DNA, the CDR3 is TGTGCCACCCCAGGGGGCACGGACACCATATATTTT. Translating gives CATPGGTDTIYF.

The chain recombines TRBV30 with TRBJ2-1, with 9 nucleotides matching TRBD2. Germline V gives CDR1 GTSNPN, CDR2 SVGIG (reference sequence). Trimming took 0 bases from V and 7 from J; bases not matched to a gene: 7. The CDR3 extends over 15 amino acids. The CDR3 DNA follows: TGTGCCTGGAGTGTCTCTAGCGGGGTCAGAAATGAGCAGTTCTTC. Translation gives CAWSVSSGVRNEQFF.